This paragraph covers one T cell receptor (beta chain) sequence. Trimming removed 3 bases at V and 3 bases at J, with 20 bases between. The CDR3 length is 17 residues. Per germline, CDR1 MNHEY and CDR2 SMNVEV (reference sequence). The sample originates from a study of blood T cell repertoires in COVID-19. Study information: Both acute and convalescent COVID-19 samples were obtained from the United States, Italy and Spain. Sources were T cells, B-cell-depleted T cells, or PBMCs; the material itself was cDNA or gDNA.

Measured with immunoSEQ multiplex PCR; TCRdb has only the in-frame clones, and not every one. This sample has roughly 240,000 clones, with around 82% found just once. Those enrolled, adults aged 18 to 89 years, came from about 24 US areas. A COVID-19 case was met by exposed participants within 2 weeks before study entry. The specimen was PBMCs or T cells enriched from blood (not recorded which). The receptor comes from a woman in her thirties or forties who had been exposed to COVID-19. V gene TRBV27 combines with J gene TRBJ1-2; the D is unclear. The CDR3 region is CASSFFPQPAGYYGYTF. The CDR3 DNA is TGTGCCAGCAGTTTTTTCCCCCAACCCGCGGGTTACTATGGCTACACCTTC.